The 6 T cell receptor beta chains below were found in one sample sequenced in a study of cytomegalovirus exposure and HLA in healthy donors. The data were produced by immunoSEQ multiplex PCR, yet TCRdb's version contains in-frame clones alone and is incomplete. The table lists fewer than 350,000 clones, 85% to 90% of them singletons. Sequenced sample: PBMCs. These receptors originate from a woman in her late teens or twenties in good health and CMV-seronegative.

The V gene is TRBV11-3, the J gene TRBJ2-7, with TRBD1 matching 8 bases. CDR3 length: 14 amino acids. J gave up 4 bases and V 5 bases, and 7 bases lay outside the gene matches. CDR1 and CDR2 (germline): SGHNT, YENEEA. CDR3 amino acids: CASSPQDREYEQYF. CDR3 DNA sequence: TGTGCCAGCAGCCCACAGGACAGGGAGTACGAGCAGTACTTC.

The V call is TRBV10-3, the J call TRBJ2-2, with D unclear. The germline CDR1 and CDR2 sequences are ENHRY and SYGVKD. The CDR3 runs to 13 residues. The V gene lost 8 bases and the J gene lost 1 base, with 8 bases spanning the gap. CDR3 residues: CAIGSGNTGELFF. CDR3 coding DNA: TGTGCCATCGGTTCAGGGAACACCGGGGAGCTGTTTTTT.

The chain employs TRBV28 and TRBJ1-4, with TRBD1 identical over 8 bases. Germline CDR1 MDHEN, CDR2 SYDVKM. The CDR3 extends over 14 amino acids. The V and J ends lost 7 bases and 7 bases, in that order; junction bases with no gene match: 8. The chain's CDR3 is CASTTDRGFEKLFF. The CDR3, as DNA: TGTGCCAGCACTACTGACAGGGGCTTTGAAAAACTGTTTTTT.

This chain uses TRBV30 with TRBJ2-1; 7 bases agree with TRBD2. V was pared by 5 bases and J by 4 bases, with 8 bases of the junction left unmatched. The CDR3 runs to 14 residues. Germline CDR1 GTSNPN, CDR2 SVGIG (reference sequence). CDR3 loop: CAWSSGTTYNEQFF. DNA for the CDR3: TGTGCCTGGTCTTCCGGGACTACATACAATGAGCAGTTCTTC.

CDR3 sequence reads: CASSQVLGLSNYGYTF. The CDR3 DNA follows: TGCGCCAGCAGCCAAGTGCTTGGGCTATCTAACTATGGCTACACCTTC. The chain employs TRBV4-3 and TRBJ1-2; no definite D call. The germline V gene encodes CDR1 LGHNA and CDR2 YSLEER. The CDR3 sequence is 16 residues long. The V gene lost 1 base and the J gene lost 0 bases, with 12 bases spanning the gap.

The chain uses TRBV28 and TRBJ1-1; D ambiguous. The V and J ends lost 10 bases and 0 bases respectively, with 9 bases between them. Germline V CDR1 and CDR2: MDHEN, SYDVKM. This CDR3 has 12 residues. The CDR3: CATRLMNTEAFF. In nucleotides, the CDR3 is TGTGCCACCAGACTTATGAACACTGAAGCTTTCTTT.